The 20 T cell receptor beta chains reported below all come from one sample, sequenced in a study of cytomegalovirus exposure and HLA in healthy donors. Primers: 60 Vbeta forward and 13 Jbeta reverse. Measured with immunoSEQ multiplex PCR; TCRdb has only the in-frame clones, and not every one. The data show about 160,000 clones, around 80% seen once. Input material: PBMCs. The receptors originated from a woman in her thirties or forties in good health and CMV-seronegative.

The rearrangement links TRBV7-3 to TRBJ1-2; D is perhaps TRBD1 (5 bases). Per the germline V gene, CDR1 is SGHTA and CDR2 is FQGTGA. There are 17 residues in the CDR3. Trimming removed 1 base from V and 2 bases from J, with 17 bases in between. As DNA, the CDR3 is TGTGCCAGCAGCTTAATCTCGGGGGGTGAGCTAAACTATGGCTACACCTTC. The encoded protein is CASSLISGGELNYGYTF.

This clone was seen only a few times. V is TRBV5-1 and J is TRBJ2-5, with a tentative D call TRBD1 (6 bases). This CDR3 is built from 14 residues. Trimming cost V 2 bases and J 4 bases, with 12 bases left between them. CDR1 and CDR2 from the germline V gene are SGHRS and YFSETQ. The CDR3 DNA reads TGCGCCAGCAGCTTCACAGGGCAGGGAGAGACCCAGTACTTC. Translated, it gives CASSFTGQGETQYF.

In this sample, this clone turned up a few times. The chain is built from TRBV7-3 and TRBJ2-2, with 7 bases lining up with TRBD1. The CDR3 consists of 12 residues. The V and J ends lost 4 bases and 7 bases, in that order; junction bases with no gene match: 0. Germline lookup yields CDR1 SGHTA and CDR2 FQGTGA. Written as DNA, the CDR3 is TGTGCCAGCAGCTGGACAGGCGGGGAGCTGTTTTTT. It yields the protein CASSWTGGELFF.

V is TRBV27 and J is TRBJ1-5; TRBD1 aligns across 7 bases. Germline-derived CDR1 and CDR2 are MNHEY and SMNVEV (reference sequence). The CDR3 runs 16 residues. V trimming: 2 bases; J trimming: 9 bases; junction bases outside the gene matches: 13. The chain's CDR3 is CASSLRQTGAPGPQHF. As DNA, the CDR3 is TGTGCCAGCAGTTTACGCCAAACAGGGGCCCCAGGGCCCCAGCATTTT.

The V gene is TRBV7-9, the J gene TRBJ2-7; 11 nucleotides agree with TRBD2. Germline V gene lookup returns CDR1 SEHNR and CDR2 FQNEAQ (reference sequence). V was clipped by 6 bases and J by 0 bases; unmatched bases: 13. The CDR3 totals 18 residues. The CDR3 coding sequence is TGTGCCAGCAGACTAGATCTGGGACTAGCGGAGAGCTCCTACGAGCAGTACTTC. Translation gives CASRLDLGLAESSYEQYF. The entire variable domain, with the rest obtained from reference TRBV7-9 and TRBJ2-7, is as follows: DTGVSQNPRHKITKRGQNVTFRCDPISEHNRLYWYRQTLGQGPEFLTYFQNEAQLEKSRLLSDRFSAERPKGSFSTLEIQRTEQGDSAMYLCASRLDLGLAESSYEQYFGPGTRLTVT.

V usage is TRBV4-2 and J usage is TRBJ1-5; a weak D match, TRBD1 (5 bases). Germline V gene lookup returns CDR1 LGHNA and CDR2 YNFKEQ. The CDR3 loop spans 15 amino acids. V lost 4 bases to trimming and J lost 0 bases, with 10 bases between them. The DNA of the CDR3 is TGTGCCAGCAGCCCAGAACAGGATAGCAATCAGCCCCAGCATTTT. As protein: CASSPEQDSNQPQHF.

The chain uses TRBV20-1 and TRBJ1-2; D is uncertain. Germline CDR1 is DFQATT and CDR2 is SNEGSKA (reference sequence). Trimming stripped 3 bases from V and 8 bases from J, with 10 bases between. The CDR3 consists of 11 residues. CDR3 loop: CSASLGSGYTF. DNA of the CDR3: TGCAGTGCTAGCCTGGGGAGCGGCTACACCTTC.

The genes are TRBV9 and TRBJ1-5; D might be TRBD1 (5 bases). The ends were cut back, 0 bases at V and 7 bases at J, with 8 bases in the middle. The length of the CDR3 is 13 residues. Per the germline V gene, CDR1 is SGDLS and CDR2 is YYNGEE. CDR3 DNA sequence: TGTGCCAGCAGCGTAGGCCAGGGACAGCCCCAGCATTTT. Amino acids: CASSVGQGQPQHF.

V is TRBV6-1 and J is TRBJ2-5; 7 nucleotides match TRBD1. The J call may be faulty, since TRBJ2-7 better matches the DNA end. Germline CDR1 and CDR2: MNHNS and SASEGT. This CDR3 has 13 amino acids. The CDR3 sequence: CASSLEGAYEQYF. CDR3 in DNA: TGTGCCAGCAGCCTCGAGGGGGCGTACGAGCAGTACTTC.

The J gene is TRBJ1-2, the V gene TRBV27; 10 nucleotides match TRBD1. Losses at the gene ends were 5 bases for V and 4 bases for J; bases not matched to a gene: 10. The germline V gene has CDR1 MNHEY and CDR2 SMNVEV (reference sequence). This CDR3 is built from 16 residues. CDR3 amino acids: CASSLKSGTGVYGYTF. DNA of the CDR3: TGTGCCAGCAGTCTAAAGTCCGGGACAGGGGTCTATGGCTACACCTTC.

V gene TRBV28 combines with J gene TRBJ1-5, with 7 bases matching TRBD1. V lost 6 bases and J lost 3; bases outside the gene matches: 5. This CDR3 region has 14 residues. The germline V gene has CDR1 MDHEN and CDR2 SYDVKM. CDR3 in DNA: TGTGCCAGCAGGCTGGACAGGCCCAATCAGCCCCAGCATTTT. Residues: CASRLDRPNQPQHF.

The gene calls are TRBV19 and TRBJ1-1; D remains unclear. V lost 8 bases, J lost 7 bases, and 11 bases lay in between. The CDR3 is 11 amino acids. The germline V gene has CDR1 LNHDA and CDR2 SQIVND (reference sequence). CDR3 residues: CASSNPVEAFF. The DNA for the CDR3 is TGTGCCAGTTCTAATCCGGTTGAAGCTTTCTTT.

The chain joins TRBV30 to TRBJ2-7; perhaps TRBD2 as D (7 bases). Germline V gives CDR1 GTSNPN, CDR2 SVGIG (reference sequence). This CDR3 comprises 12 residues. The V end was cut by 5 bases, the J end by 10 bases, with 18 bases between. The CDR3 DNA reads TGTGCCTGGGAGGGGGGGGCCACATACCAGTACTTC. Its protein is CAWEGGATYQYF.

J is TRBJ2-1 and V is TRBV7-9, with TRBD2 identical over 11 bases. The CDR3 runs 15 residues. V dropped 5 bases and J dropped 6; count of bases not matched to a gene: 6. The germline CDR1 and CDR2 sequences are SEHNR and FQNEAQ (reference sequence). The CDR3 DNA is TGTGCCAGCAGCCCCGGGACTAGCGGTACCAATGAGCAGTTCTTC. Its translation: CASSPGTSGTNEQFF.

The V and J genes are TRBV5-1 and TRBJ1-4, with D perhaps matching TRBD1 (5 bases). V was shortened by 1 base and J by 5 bases, with 9 bases between the two germline ends. CDR3 length: 14 residues. Germline V CDR1 and CDR2: SGHRS, YFSETQ. CDR3 sequence: CASSLTGRNEKLFF. Written as DNA, the CDR3 is TGCGCCAGCAGCTTGACAGGAAGAAATGAAAAACTGTTTTTT.

This chain connects TRBV11-2 to TRBJ2-7, with 7 bases that match TRBD1. The CDR3 is 14 amino acids. Germline trimming cut 5 bases from V and 8 bases from J; bases unmatched to any gene: 12. Germline values: CDR1 SGHAT, CDR2 FQNNGV. CDR3 DNA: TGTGCCAGCAGCCTACGCCGACAGGGAGAAAAGCAGTACTTC. Encoded protein: CASSLRRQGEKQYF.

The chain uses TRBV30 and TRBJ2-3, with TRBD2 matching 13 bases. CDR3 length: 14 amino acids. Germline V gene lookup returns CDR1 GTSNPN and CDR2 SVGIG (reference sequence). With 4 bases clipped from V and 5 bases from J, the junction kept 3 bases outside the gene matches. DNA for the CDR3: TGTGCCTGGACCCGACTAGCGGGAGGAGATACGCAGTATTTT. Its protein is CAWTRLAGGDTQYF.

This chain connects TRBV30 to TRBJ2-7; possible D gene TRBD1, 5 bases. The CDR3 extends over 12 amino acids. V shed 1 base and J shed 4 bases, with 8 bases lying between them. CDR1 and CDR2 from the germline V gene are GTSNPN and SVGIG (reference sequence). The DNA for the CDR3 is TGTGCCTGGAGTGGAGACAGATACGAGCAGTACTTC. Its protein is CAWSGDRYEQYF.

The rearrangement joins TRBV19 to TRBJ2-1, with 7 bases identical to TRBD1. After removal of 9 bases from V and 2 bases from J, the junction contained 10 bases not matched to a gene. CDR3 length equals 15 residues. In germline, CDR1 is LNHDA, CDR2 SQIVND (reference sequence). The CDR3 nucleotides read TGTGCCAGCAATCCCGGGACAGTAGCCTACAATGAGCAGTTCTTC. Protein sequence: CASNPGTVAYNEQFF.

V gene TRBV29-1 combines with J gene TRBJ2-7; D may be TRBD2 (5 bases). V was pared by 5 bases and J by 1 base, with 9 bases between. CDR1 and CDR2 (germline): SQVTM, ANQGSEA. The CDR3 totals 12 residues. The CDR3 nucleotides read TGCAGCGTTCATGGAGGTTCCTACGAGCAGTACTTC. Translated: CSVHGGSYEQYF.